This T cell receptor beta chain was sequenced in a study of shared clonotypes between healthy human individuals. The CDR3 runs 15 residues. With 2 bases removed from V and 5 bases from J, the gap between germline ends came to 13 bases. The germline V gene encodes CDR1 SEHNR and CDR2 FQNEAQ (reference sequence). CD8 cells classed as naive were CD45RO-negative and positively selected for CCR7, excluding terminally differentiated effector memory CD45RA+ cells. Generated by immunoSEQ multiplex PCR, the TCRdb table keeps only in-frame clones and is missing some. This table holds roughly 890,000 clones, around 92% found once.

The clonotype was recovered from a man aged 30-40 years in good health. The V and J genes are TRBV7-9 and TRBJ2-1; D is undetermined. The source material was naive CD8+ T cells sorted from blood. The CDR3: CASSLTPVRHNEQFF. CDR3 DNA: TGTGCCAGCAGCTTAACCCCCGTCCGACACAATGAGCAGTTCTTC.